This TCR beta chain was identified in a study of metastatic and nonmetastatic thyroid tumors. Study results and caveats: Benign nodules were reported to have significantly lower TCR beta diversity than malignant thyroid tumors, in blood and tumor.

Before thyroid surgery, none of the patients had received any treatment. TCRdb reanalyzed the PCR reads with MiXCR. The table has some 11,000 clones, more than 30% seen once. V shed 6 bases and J shed 4 bases, with 19 bases lying between them. Germline CDR1 SNHLY, CDR2 FYNNEI. This CDR3 contains 15 residues. This clone came up a few times. Its antigen is not identified. This sequence originates from a female donor with papillary thyroid cancer or a benign thyroid nodule (not recorded which). Some clones in this sample may be carry-over from other donors' samples. This chain connects TRBV2 to TRBJ2-7; D possibly corresponds to TRBD2 (7 bases). Material for sequencing was tumor tissue. For the CDR3, the DNA is TGTGCCAGCAGGGCTAATGGGGGGGCAGGATACGAGCAGTACTTC. It is translated as CASRANGGAGYEQYF. Combining the CDR3 with reference TRBV2 and TRBJ2-7 gives the whole variable domain EPEVTQTPSHQVTQMGQEVILRCVPISNHLYFYWYRQILGQKVEFLVSFYNNEISEKSEIFDDQFSVERPDGSNFTLKIRSTKLEDSAMYFCASRANGGAGYEQYFGPGTRLTVT.